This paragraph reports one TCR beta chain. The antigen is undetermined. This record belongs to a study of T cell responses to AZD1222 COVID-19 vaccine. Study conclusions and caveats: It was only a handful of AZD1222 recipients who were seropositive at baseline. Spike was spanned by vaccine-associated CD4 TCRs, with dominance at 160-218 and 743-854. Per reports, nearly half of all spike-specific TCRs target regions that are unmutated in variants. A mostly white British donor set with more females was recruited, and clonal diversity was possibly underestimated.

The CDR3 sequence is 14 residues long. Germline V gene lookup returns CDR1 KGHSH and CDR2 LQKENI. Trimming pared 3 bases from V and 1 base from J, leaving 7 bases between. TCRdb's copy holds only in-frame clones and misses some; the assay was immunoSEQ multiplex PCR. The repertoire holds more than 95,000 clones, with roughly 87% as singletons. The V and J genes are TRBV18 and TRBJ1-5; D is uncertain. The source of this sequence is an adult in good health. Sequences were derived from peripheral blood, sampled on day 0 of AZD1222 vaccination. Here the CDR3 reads CASSPDSSNQPQHF. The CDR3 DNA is TGTGCCAGCTCACCGGACTCCAGCAATCAGCCCCAGCATTTT.